A selection of T cell receptor beta chains follows, all from one sample in a study of cytomegalovirus exposure and HLA in healthy donors. The table came from immunoSEQ multiplex PCR; TCRdb's copy has only in-frame clones and leaves some out. Of about 190,000 clones in the sample, roughly four fifths were seen once. Sequencing used PBMCs. The receptors originated from a woman between 50 and 59 years old in good health and CMV-seropositive. Both conserved end residues are part of each CDR3. Clone size is shown for a subset of rows, as once, few, many or a class of expanded clone.

v_gene: TRBV4-3; abundance: -; j_gene: TRBJ1-3; CDR3aa: CASSQDVYGQLSGNTIYF
v_gene: TRBV18; abundance: -; j_gene: TRBJ1-5; CDR3aa: CASSPQGLSNQPQHF
v_gene: TRBV19; abundance: -; j_gene: TRBJ1-5; CDR3aa: CASSRLAGYDQPQHF
v_gene: TRBV6-1; abundance: few; j_gene: TRBJ2-1; CDR3aa: CASRTRGLDNNEQFF
v_gene: TRBV6-5; abundance: -; j_gene: TRBJ2-7; CDR3aa: CASSSRDRGDEQYF
v_gene: TRBV9; abundance: -; j_gene: TRBJ2-7; CDR3aa: CASSPALSSYEQYF
v_gene: TRBV5-8; abundance: few; j_gene: TRBJ1-3; CDR3aa: CASSSGTTSGNTIYF
v_gene: TRBV29-1; abundance: few; j_gene: TRBJ1-1; CDR3aa: CSVRVRSEAFF
v_gene: TRBV7-9; abundance: -; j_gene: TRBJ1-4; CDR3aa: CASSLAQGEKLFF
v_gene: TRBV6-6; abundance: -; j_gene: TRBJ1-5; CDR3aa: CASLASYSNQPQHF
v_gene: TRBV2; abundance: -; j_gene: TRBJ2-1; CDR3aa: CASSARGGGQFF
v_gene: TRBV27; abundance: -; j_gene: TRBJ1-1; CDR3aa: CASSPDTNTEAFF
v_gene: TRBV2; abundance: -; j_gene: TRBJ2-1; CDR3aa: CASTVAGGPNEQFF
v_gene: TRBV28; abundance: -; j_gene: TRBJ1-3; CDR3aa: CASSSGGHIGGNTIYF
v_gene: TRBV2; abundance: -; j_gene: TRBJ2-5; CDR3aa: CASSYGTGGEETQYF
v_gene: TRBV5-1; abundance: -; j_gene: TRBJ2-7; CDR3aa: CASSLSDTRRYEQYF
v_gene: TRBV7-2; abundance: -; j_gene: TRBJ2-5; CDR3aa: CASSQQGRETQYF
v_gene: TRBV6-6; abundance: -; j_gene: TRBJ1-6; CDR3aa: CASSLQGPNSPLHF
v_gene: TRBV7-9; abundance: -; j_gene: TRBJ1-2; CDR3aa: CASSFGRGRGDGYTF
v_gene: TRBV27; abundance: -; j_gene: TRBJ2-5; CDR3aa: CASSNYQETQYF
v_gene: TRBV5-4; abundance: -; j_gene: TRBJ1-2; CDR3aa: CASRLQTGPYGYTF
v_gene: TRBV5-6; abundance: once; j_gene: TRBJ2-3; CDR3aa: CASSLNSGGGWDTQYF
v_gene: TRBV27; abundance: -; j_gene: TRBJ1-3; CDR3aa: CASSGGNTIYF
v_gene: TRBV6-5; abundance: -; j_gene: TRBJ1-2; CDR3aa: CASRRTGVVYGYTF
v_gene: TRBV7-2; abundance: -; j_gene: TRBJ1-2; CDR3aa: CASSTLIGTVSYGYTF
v_gene: TRBV7-3; abundance: -; j_gene: TRBJ1-1; CDR3aa: CASSLSGGTEAFF
v_gene: TRBV18; abundance: -; j_gene: TRBJ2-7; CDR3aa: CASSPTSLAPGTSSYEQYF
v_gene: TRBV6-4; abundance: -; j_gene: TRBJ1-1; CDR3aa: CASGQGSRNTEAFF
v_gene: TRBV12-5; abundance: -; j_gene: TRBJ1-1; CDR3aa: CASGRTGTGGTEAFF
v_gene: TRBV11-2; abundance: -; j_gene: TRBJ1-2; CDR3aa: CASSGTGGGYGYTF
v_gene: TRBV6-5; abundance: few; j_gene: TRBJ2-2; CDR3aa: CASGRQGSGELFF
v_gene: TRBV5-1; abundance: -; j_gene: TRBJ1-1; CDR3aa: CASSLIGEGYSEAFF
v_gene: TRBV7-2; abundance: -; j_gene: TRBJ1-2; CDR3aa: CASSLESGTGVYYGYTF
v_gene: TRBV6-5; abundance: -; j_gene: TRBJ2-7; CDR3aa: CASSFNRQGLSYEQYF
v_gene: TRBV5-1; abundance: -; j_gene: TRBJ1-5; CDR3aa: CASSLETGGAQPQHF
v_gene: TRBV7-7; abundance: -; j_gene: TRBJ2-5; CDR3aa: CASSLGLARETQYF
v_gene: TRBV4-3; abundance: few; j_gene: TRBJ1-4; CDR3aa: CASSPSGTGVEKLFF
v_gene: TRBV7-9; abundance: -; j_gene: TRBJ2-1; CDR3aa: CASSSRRAGNSYNEQFF
v_gene: TRBV6-5; abundance: -; j_gene: TRBJ2-6; CDR3aa: CASSPTGANVLTF
v_gene: TRBV4-1; abundance: -; j_gene: TRBJ2-1; CDR3aa: CASSPRVSGLYNEQFF
v_gene: TRBV5-1; abundance: -; j_gene: TRBJ2-7; CDR3aa: CASSPGGGWYEQYF
v_gene: TRBV7-6; abundance: -; j_gene: TRBJ2-7; CDR3aa: CASSFQTEYEQYF
v_gene: TRBV7-8; abundance: -; j_gene: TRBJ2-6; CDR3aa: CASSDFGGSSGANVLTF
v_gene: TRBV6-5; abundance: -; j_gene: TRBJ1-3; CDR3aa: CASSPPGSGNTIYF
v_gene: TRBV28; abundance: -; j_gene: TRBJ2-1; CDR3aa: CASSTLPGTGSHNEQFF
v_gene: TRBV6-5; abundance: -; j_gene: TRBJ1-1; CDR3aa: CASSGRGYSTEAFF
v_gene: TRBV27; abundance: -; j_gene: TRBJ2-3; CDR3aa: CASSLYPGSDTQYF
v_gene: TRBV28; abundance: -; j_gene: TRBJ2-5; CDR3aa: CASSPQGLAGLWTQYF
v_gene: TRBV19; abundance: -; j_gene: TRBJ1-2; CDR3aa: CASSLSIRGGYGYTF
v_gene: TRBV5-4; abundance: -; j_gene: TRBJ1-1; CDR3aa: CASSLSPDRERVWNTEAFF
v_gene: TRBV7-2; abundance: few; j_gene: TRBJ2-7; CDR3aa: CASSLGHRTYEQYF
v_gene: TRBV29-1; abundance: -; j_gene: TRBJ2-7; CDR3aa: CSVEDRAYEQYF
v_gene: TRBV11-2; abundance: -; j_gene: TRBJ1-6; CDR3aa: CASSSAFHSPLHF
v_gene: TRBV18; abundance: once; j_gene: TRBJ2-5; CDR3aa: CASSPGSLETQYF
v_gene: TRBV2; abundance: -; j_gene: TRBJ2-1; CDR3aa: CASSEDSTYNEQFF
v_gene: TRBV6-5; abundance: -; j_gene: TRBJ1-4; CDR3aa: CASSPPGGEKLFF
v_gene: TRBV7-9; abundance: once; j_gene: TRBJ1-5; CDR3aa: CASSFDRGSNQPQHF